This T cell receptor (beta chain) was retrieved from a study of T-cell reconstitution after alpha-beta-depleted transplantation in children. Findings of the study overall: After one year, T-cell counts and TCRbeta diversity mostly came from new T cells. Several patients had high TCRbeta diversity at day 60; it came from surviving recipient T cells and thymic progenitors. About two months after transplant, alpha-beta T cells reportedly came from several hundred expanded graft clones.

This clonotype has more than one count but fewer than ten. What it binds is not known. Trimming shortened V by 4 bases and J by 2 bases, and 15 bases separated the two germline ends. Germline V gene data show CDR1 as SGHVS and CDR2 as FNYEAQ. This CDR3 is built from 15 residues. As it was prepared, the TCRbeta library received unique molecular identifiers. MiXCR was run by TCRdb on the PCR reads, yielding one entry per CDR3 protein. There are 200,000 to 250,000 distinct CDR3 sequences in the sample; roughly 10% occur only once, and 28% lies in the top ten. The chain couples TRBV7-6 to TRBJ2-7; D may be TRBD2 (7 bases). The source is a child younger than two with acute myeloid leukemia, due to receive a stem cell transplant. The sample in question was PBMCs, obtained before TCRalphabeta/CD19-depleted stem cell transplant. CDR3 in DNA: TGTGCCAGCAGCTCGGGGAGGGGGTTAGCCTACGAGCAGTACTTC. It is translated as CASSSGRGLAYEQYF.